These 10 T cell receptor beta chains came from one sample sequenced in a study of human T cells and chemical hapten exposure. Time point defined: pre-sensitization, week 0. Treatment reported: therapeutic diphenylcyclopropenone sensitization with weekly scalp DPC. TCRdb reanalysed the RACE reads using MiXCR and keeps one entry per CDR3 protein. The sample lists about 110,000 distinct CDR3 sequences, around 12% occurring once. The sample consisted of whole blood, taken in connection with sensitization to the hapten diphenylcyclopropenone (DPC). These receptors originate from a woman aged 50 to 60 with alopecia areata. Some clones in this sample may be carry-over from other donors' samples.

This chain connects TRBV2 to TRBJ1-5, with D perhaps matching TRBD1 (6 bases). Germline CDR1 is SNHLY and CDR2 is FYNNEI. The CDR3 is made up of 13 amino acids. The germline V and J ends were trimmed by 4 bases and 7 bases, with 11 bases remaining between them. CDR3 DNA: TGTGCCAGCAGTGTAGGGGGGATCCAGCCCCAGCATTTT. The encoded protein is CASSVGGIQPQHF.

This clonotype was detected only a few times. The CDR3 DNA reads as TGCAGCGTTTCCGGGGGCGATGGCTACACCTTC. Its translation: CSVSGGDGYTF. The rearrangement joins TRBV29-1 to TRBJ1-2, with D perhaps TRBD1 (6 bases). The CDR3 is 11 amino acids. Trimming removed 5 bases at V and 6 bases at J, with 10 bases between. Per germline, CDR1 SQVTM and CDR2 ANQGSEA. The whole variable domain, filled in from reference TRBV29-1 and TRBJ1-2, reads SAVISQKPSRDICQRGTSLTIQCQVDSQVTMMFWYRQQPGQSLTLIATANQGSEATYESGFVIDKFPISRPNLTFSTLTVSNMSPEDSSIYLCSVSGGDGYTFGSGTRLTVV.

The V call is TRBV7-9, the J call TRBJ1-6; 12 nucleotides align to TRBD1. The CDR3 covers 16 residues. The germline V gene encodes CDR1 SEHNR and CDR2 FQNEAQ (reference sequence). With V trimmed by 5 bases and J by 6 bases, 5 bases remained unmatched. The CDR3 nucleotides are TGTGCCAGCAGCCTGGGACAGGGGGCGGTTAATTCACCCCTCCACTTT. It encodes CASSLGQGAVNSPLHF.

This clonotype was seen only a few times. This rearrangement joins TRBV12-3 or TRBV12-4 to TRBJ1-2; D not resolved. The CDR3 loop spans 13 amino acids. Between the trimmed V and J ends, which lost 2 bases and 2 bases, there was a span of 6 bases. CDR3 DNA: TGTGCCAGCAGTTTAATGGGGAACTATGGCTACACCTTC. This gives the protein CASSLMGNYGYTF.

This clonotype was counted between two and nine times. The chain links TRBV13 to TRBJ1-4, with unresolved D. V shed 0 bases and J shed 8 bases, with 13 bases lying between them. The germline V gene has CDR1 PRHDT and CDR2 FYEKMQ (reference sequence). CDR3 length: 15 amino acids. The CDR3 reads CASSLGSIPLEKLFF. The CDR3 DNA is TGTGCCAGCAGCTTAGGATCCATACCATTGGAAAAACTGTTTTTT.

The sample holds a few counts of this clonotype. The CDR3 reads CASSLSNGQGRNTIYF. The DNA for the CDR3 is TGTGCCAGCAGCTTAAGTAATGGACAGGGACGAAACACCATATATTTT. The chain links TRBV7-6 to TRBJ1-3, with TRBD1 matching 8 bases. J lost 5 bases, V lost 2 bases, and 8 bases had no gene match. The CDR3 covers 16 residues. Germline values: CDR1 SGHVS, CDR2 FNYEAQ.

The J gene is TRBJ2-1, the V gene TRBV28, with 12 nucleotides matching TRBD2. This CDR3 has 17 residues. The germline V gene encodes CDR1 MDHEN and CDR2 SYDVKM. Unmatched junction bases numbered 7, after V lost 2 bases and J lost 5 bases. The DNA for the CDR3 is TGTGCCAGCAGTTTAGTTCCTTGGACTAGCGGGAACAATGAGCAGTTCTTC. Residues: CASSLVPWTSGNNEQFF.

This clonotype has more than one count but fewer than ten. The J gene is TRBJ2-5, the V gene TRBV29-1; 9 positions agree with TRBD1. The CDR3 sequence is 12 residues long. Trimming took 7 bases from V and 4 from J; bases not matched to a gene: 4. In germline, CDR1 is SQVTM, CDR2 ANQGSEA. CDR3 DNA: TGCAGCGAGAAGGACAGGGGAGAGACCCAGTACTTC. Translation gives CSEKDRGETQYF. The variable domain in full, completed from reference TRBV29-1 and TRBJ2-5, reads SAVISQKPSRDICQRGTSLTIQCQVDSQVTMMFWYRQQPGQSLTLIATANQGSEATYESGFVIDKFPISRPNLTFSTLTVSNMSPEDSSIYLCSEKDRGETQYFGPGTRLLVL.

The CDR3 region is CASSPRLAEYEQYF. CDR3 DNA sequence: TGTGCCAGCAGTCCTAGACTAGCTGAGTACGAGCAGTACTTC. The J gene is TRBJ2-7, the V gene TRBV7-2, with 7 positions matching TRBD2. The junction had 9 bases not matched to a gene; V was cut back by 6 bases and J by 4 bases. The CDR3 sequence is 14 residues long. Germline loops: CDR1 SGHTA, CDR2 FQGNSA. The full variable domain, its missing parts supplied by reference TRBV7-2 and TRBJ2-7, is GAGVSQSPSNKVTEKGKDVELRCDPISGHTALYWYRQSLGQGLEFLIYFQGNSAPDKSGLPSDRFSAERTGGSVSTLTIQRTQQEDSAVYLCASSPRLAEYEQYFGPGTRLTVT.

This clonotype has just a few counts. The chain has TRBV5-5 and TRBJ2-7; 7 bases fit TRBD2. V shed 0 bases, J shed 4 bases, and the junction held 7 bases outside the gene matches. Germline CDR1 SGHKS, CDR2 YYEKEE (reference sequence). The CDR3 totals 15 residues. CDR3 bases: TGTGCCAGCAGCTTGGCTCCGGGGGAGGGTTACGAGCAGTACTTC. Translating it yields CASSLAPGEGYEQYF.